The sequence of this T cell receptor (beta chain) was determined in a study of blood T cells in healthy people across ages. Study conclusions and caveats: Nothing was known about donor CMV status, and this possibly confounded expanded clonotype changes. TCR beta diversity per million T cells fell roughly linearly with age. A strong correlation was found between TCR beta diversity and the percentage of naive T cells.

PCR was performed a second time for 7 to 11 cycles using a sample-barcoded 5' primer and a J-beta primer mix. One entry per CDR3 protein results from TCRdb running MiXCR on the 5' RACE reads. This table has some 1 million distinct CDR3 sequences, under 45% appearing once. This clonotype was seen ten or more times. Its matching antigen is unknown. The donors, all healthy, were Caucasians living in Russia, aged about 6 to 100. This CDR3 contains 11 residues. Trimming left V 6 bases short and J 4 bases short, with 9 bases between. CDR1 SQVTM and CDR2 ANQGSEA come from the germline V gene. V gene TRBV29-1 combines with J gene TRBJ2-5; D is perhaps TRBD2 (6 bases). Material for sequencing was blood. The clonotype originates from a woman aged 60-70 years in good health. The CDR3 loop is CSVMEGETQYF. The CDR3 nucleotides read TGCAGCGTAATGGAGGGAGAGACCCAGTACTTC.